The subject of this entry is one T cell receptor beta chain. This CDR3 spans 18 amino acids. Germline trimming cut 5 bases from V and 2 bases from J; bases unmatched to any gene: 8. Germline CDR1 KGHDR, CDR2 SFDVKD. This specimen belongs to a study of T cells in Graves' hyperthyroidism and ophthalmopathy. RNA transcripts provided the source from which TCR beta CDR3 regions were amplified. Primed by the HTBI set, a first-round RT-PCR was run on the TCR CDR3. TCRdb recomputed calls from the multiplex PCR reads with MiXCR, one row per CDR3 protein. This sample has 300,000 to 500,000 distinct CDR3 sequences, with 15% found just once.

This receptor was identified in a woman aged 25 to 39 with Graves' hyperthyroidism. V gene TRBV24-1 combines with J gene TRBJ2-2; TRBD2 aligns across 12 bases. The material sequenced was blood. The CDR3 DNA reads as TGTGCCACCAGTGCCCTGACTAGCGGGAGAATCAACACCGGGGAGCTGTTTTTT. It codes for CATSALTSGRINTGELFF.